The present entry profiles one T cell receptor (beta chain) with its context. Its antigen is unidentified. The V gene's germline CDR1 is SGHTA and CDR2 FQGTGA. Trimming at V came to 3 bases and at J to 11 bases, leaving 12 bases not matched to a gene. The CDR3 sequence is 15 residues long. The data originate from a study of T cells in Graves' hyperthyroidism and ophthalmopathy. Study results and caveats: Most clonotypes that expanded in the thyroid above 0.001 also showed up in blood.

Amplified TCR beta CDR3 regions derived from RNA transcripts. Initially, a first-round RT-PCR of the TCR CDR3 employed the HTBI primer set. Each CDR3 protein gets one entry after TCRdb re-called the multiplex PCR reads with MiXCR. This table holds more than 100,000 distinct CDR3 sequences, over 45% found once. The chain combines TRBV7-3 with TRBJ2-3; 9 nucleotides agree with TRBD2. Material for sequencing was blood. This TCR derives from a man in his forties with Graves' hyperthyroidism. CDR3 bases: TGTGCCAGCAGCTTTAGCGGGAGCTCCTACAATGAGCAGTATTTT. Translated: CASSFSGSSYNEQYF.